The T cell receptor beta chain described here comes from a study of blood T cell repertoires in COVID-19. Study-level information: COVID-19 samples from acute and convalescent phases originated in the United States, Italy and Spain. PBMCs, B-cell-depleted T cells, or T cells were the source of the cDNA or gDNA that made up the material.

In the original workflow: The authors estimated nucleated cell counts from reference gene primer amplification. The data were produced by immunoSEQ multiplex PCR, yet TCRdb's version contains in-frame clones alone and is incomplete. That table gives V, J and clone size, and the DNA gave D and trimming. The sample consists of about 210,000 clones, 75% to 90% of them appearing once. After removal of 2 bases from V and 5 bases from J, the junction contained 7 bases not matched to a gene. The CDR3 sequence is 16 residues long. The germline V gene has CDR1 LGHNA and CDR2 YNFKEQ. The receptor comes from a middle-aged woman with acute or convalescent COVID-19. The chain links TRBV4-2 to TRBJ2-5; TRBD1 matches at 11 bases. Sequenced material: peripheral blood. For the CDR3, the DNA is TGTGCCAGCAGCCAACCTGGACAGGGGGCGAGGGAGACCCAGTACTTC. Amino acids: CASSQPGQGARETQYF.